Listed here are 5 T cell receptor beta chains from one sample, sequenced in a study of blood T cell repertoires in COVID-19. Assay: immunoSEQ multiplex PCR; the TCRdb copy retains only in-frame clones and omits some. The repertoire holds roughly 250,000 clones, with around 89% as singletons. Sequencing input: peripheral blood. These receptors were obtained from a man aged 25 to 45 with acute or convalescent COVID-19.

This clone was seen only once. In nucleotides, the CDR3 is TGCAGCGCGGCCCAGGGCGACGAGCAGTACTTC. Amino acid sequence: CSAAQGDEQYF. The rearrangement uses TRBV20-1 and TRBJ2-7, with D perhaps matching TRBD1 (5 bases). Looked up from germline, CDR1 is DFQATT and CDR2 is SNEGSKA (reference sequence). The CDR3 loop spans 11 amino acids.

The gene calls are TRBV28 and TRBJ1-5; possibly TRBD1 for D (5 bases). V was trimmed by 5 bases and J by 1 base, leaving 9 bases between them. The CDR3 is 14 residues long. The germline V gene encodes CDR1 MDHEN and CDR2 SYDVKM. CDR3 DNA: TGTGCCAGCAGTGGGGGGTCAAGCAATCAGCCCCAGCATTTT. Translation: CASSGGSSNQPQHF.

The chain carries TRBV27 and TRBJ1-5; 7 bases align to TRBD1. Germline V gives CDR1 MNHEY, CDR2 SMNVEV (reference sequence). The CDR3 consists of 15 residues. Germline trimming cut 5 bases from V and 4 bases from J; bases unmatched to any gene: 8. CDR3 in DNA: TGTGCCAGCAGTGGCCCGGGACAGCCTAATCAGCCCCAGCATTTT. This sequence encodes CASSGPGQPNQPQHF.

This chain uses TRBV11-2 with TRBJ2-1; possibly TRBD2 for D (5 bases). V was clipped by 1 base and J by 8 bases, with 21 bases between them. The CDR3 loop spans 17 amino acids. The germline V gene encodes CDR1 SGHAT and CDR2 FQNNGV. CDR3 in amino acids: CASSLGVDYHIGYEQFF. As DNA, the CDR3 is TGTGCCAGCAGCTTAGGCGTTGACTACCATATCGGGTATGAGCAGTTCTTC.

V gene TRBV7-9 combines with J gene TRBJ1-5, with D hard to call. The CDR3 spans 13 residues. Germline V gene data show CDR1 as SEHNR and CDR2 as FQNEAQ (reference sequence). V shed 8 bases and J shed 3 bases, with 11 bases lying between them. CDR3 protein: CASGAGSNQPQHF. The CDR3, as DNA: TGTGCCAGCGGCGCGGGCTCCAATCAGCCCCAGCATTTT.